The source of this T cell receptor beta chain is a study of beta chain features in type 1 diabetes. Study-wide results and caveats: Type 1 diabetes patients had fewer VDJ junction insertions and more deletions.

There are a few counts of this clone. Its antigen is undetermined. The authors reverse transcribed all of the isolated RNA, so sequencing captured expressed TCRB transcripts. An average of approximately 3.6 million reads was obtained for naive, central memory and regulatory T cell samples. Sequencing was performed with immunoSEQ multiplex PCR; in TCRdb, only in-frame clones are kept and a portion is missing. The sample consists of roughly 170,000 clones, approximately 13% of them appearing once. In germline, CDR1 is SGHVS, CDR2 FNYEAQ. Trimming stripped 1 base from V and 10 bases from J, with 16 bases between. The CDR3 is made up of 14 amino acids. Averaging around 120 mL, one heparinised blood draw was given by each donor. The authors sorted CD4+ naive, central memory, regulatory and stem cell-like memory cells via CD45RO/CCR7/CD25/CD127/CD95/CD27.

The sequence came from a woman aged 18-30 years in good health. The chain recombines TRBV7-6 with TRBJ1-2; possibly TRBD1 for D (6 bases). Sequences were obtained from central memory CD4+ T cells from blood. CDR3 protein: CASSLDHRETVYTF. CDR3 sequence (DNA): TGTGCCAGCAGCTTAGATCACAGGGAGACCGTCTACACCTTC. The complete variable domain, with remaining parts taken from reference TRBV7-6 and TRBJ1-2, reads GAGVSQSPRYKVTKRGQDVALRCDPISGHVSLYWYRQALGQGPEFLTYFNYEAQQDKSGLPNDRFSAERPEGSISTLTIQRTEQRDSAMYRCASSLDHRETVYTFGSGTRLTVV.